This T cell receptor (beta chain) comes out of a study of shared clonotypes between healthy human individuals. General observations from the study: Memory subsets generally showed smaller estimated richness than naive subsets did. Clonotype sharing across a handful of donors was observed for around 5% of naive CD4 clonotypes.

With respect to this clone: What it recognizes is unknown.

The table came from immunoSEQ multiplex PCR; TCRdb's copy has only in-frame clones and leaves some out. The sample has 2 million or so clones, roughly 96% seen once. CDR1 is SGHAT, CDR2 FQNNGV, per germline. Deletions cut 1 base from V and 8 bases from J, with 6 bases between. The CDR3 contains 13 residues. Donation came from healthy HIV-negative adults that had no recent acute infections or vaccinations. The source is a man aged 18 to 29 in good health. Specimen: naive CD4+ T cells sorted from blood. This sample's subset: CD45RA+ positively selected. The chain links TRBV11-2 to TRBJ1-6; D is perhaps TRBD1 (6 bases). Written as DNA, the CDR3 is TGTGCCAGCAGCTTAGGGACAGATTCACCCCTCCACTTT. Amino acids: CASSLGTDSPLHF.